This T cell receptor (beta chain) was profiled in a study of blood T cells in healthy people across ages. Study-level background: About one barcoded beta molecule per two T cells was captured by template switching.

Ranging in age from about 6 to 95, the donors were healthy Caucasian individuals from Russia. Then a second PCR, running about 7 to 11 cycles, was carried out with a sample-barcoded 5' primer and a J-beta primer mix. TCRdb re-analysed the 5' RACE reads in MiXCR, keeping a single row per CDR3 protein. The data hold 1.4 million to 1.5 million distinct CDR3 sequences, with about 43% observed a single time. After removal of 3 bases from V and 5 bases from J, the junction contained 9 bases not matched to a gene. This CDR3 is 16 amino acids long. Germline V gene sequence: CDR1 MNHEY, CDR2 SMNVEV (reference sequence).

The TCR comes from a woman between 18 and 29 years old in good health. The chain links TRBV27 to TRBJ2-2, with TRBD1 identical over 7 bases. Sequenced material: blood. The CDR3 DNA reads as TGTGCCAGCAGTTTCCCGGGACAGCCAGGGACCGGGGAGCTGTTTTTT. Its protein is CASSFPGQPGTGELFF.